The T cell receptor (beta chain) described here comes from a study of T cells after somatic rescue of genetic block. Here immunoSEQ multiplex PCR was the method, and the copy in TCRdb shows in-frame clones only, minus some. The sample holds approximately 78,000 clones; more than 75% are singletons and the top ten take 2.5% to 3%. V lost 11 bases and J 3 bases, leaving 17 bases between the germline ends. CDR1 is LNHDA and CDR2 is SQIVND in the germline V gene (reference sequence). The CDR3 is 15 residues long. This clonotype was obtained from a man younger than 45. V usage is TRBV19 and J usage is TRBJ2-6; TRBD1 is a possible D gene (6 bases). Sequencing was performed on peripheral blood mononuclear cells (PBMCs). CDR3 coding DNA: TGTGCCGTAAGGGTTTCAGGGGTTGGGGCCAACGTCCTGACTTTC. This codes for CAVRVSGVGANVLTF.